Below, 19 T cell receptor beta chains from the same sample are listed, as sequenced in a study of blood T cell repertoires in COVID-19. This table comes from immunoSEQ multiplex PCR, and its TCRdb copy is limited to in-frame clones, with some not included. The data show 60,000 to 90,000 clones, 84% seen once. The sequencing sample was made of peripheral blood. The receptor source for this set is a man aged 50-60 years with acute or convalescent COVID-19.

The chain is built from TRBV6-5 and TRBJ2-5; D call uncertain. With 6 bases removed from V and 5 bases from J, the gap between germline ends came to 16 bases. The V gene's germline CDR1 is MNHEY and CDR2 SVGAGI. The length of the CDR3 is 14 residues. The chain's CDR3 is CASSDIGVPETQYF. The CDR3 nucleotides read TGTGCCAGCAGCGATATCGGAGTCCCGGAGACCCAGTACTTC.

V and J are TRBV28 and TRBJ1-5; D possibly corresponds to TRBD1 (6 bases). The germline V and J ends were trimmed by 4 bases and 5 bases, with 15 bases remaining between them. The germline V gene has CDR1 MDHEN and CDR2 SYDVKM. The CDR3 runs 15 residues. The CDR3, as DNA: TGTGCCAGCAGTTCCCCACCCAGGGGTGATCAGCCCCAGCATTTT. Translation gives CASSSPPRGDQPQHF. Full variable domain (missing parts from reference TRBV28 and TRBJ1-5): DVKVTQSSRYLVKRTGEKVFLECVQDMDHENMFWYRQDPGLGLRLIYFSYDVKMKEKGDIPEGYSVSREKKERFSLILESASTNQTSMYLCASSSPPRGDQPQHFGDGTRLSIL.

The J gene is TRBJ1-6, the V gene TRBV28; D is ambiguous. This CDR3 has 14 amino acids. Germline assignment: CDR1 MDHEN and CDR2 SYDVKM. V shed 6 bases and J shed 10 bases, with 16 bases lying between them. CDR3: CASSQIAIGSPLHF. CDR3 DNA sequence: TGTGCCAGCAGCCAAATAGCAATCGGGTCACCCCTCCACTTT.

This clone has a handful of counts. V gene TRBV30 combines with J gene TRBJ2-6; D not certain. The CDR3 contains 15 residues. Trimming stripped 0 bases from V and 0 bases from J, with 6 bases between. CDR1 and CDR2 from the germline V gene are GTSNPN and SVGIG (reference sequence). The CDR3 DNA is TGTGCCTGGAGTGTACTTAGCTCTGGGGCCAACGTCCTGACTTTC. Protein sequence: CAWSVLSSGANVLTF.

The genes are TRBV6-5 and TRBJ1-4; 11 bases are shared with TRBD1. The CDR3 is made up of 15 amino acids. With V trimmed by 5 bases and J by 8 bases, 7 bases remained unmatched. Germline-derived CDR1 and CDR2 are MNHEY and SVGAGI. CDR3 amino acids: CASSPGQGAAEKLFF. The CDR3 DNA reads as TGTGCCAGCAGTCCCGGACAGGGGGCGGCAGAAAAACTGTTTTTT.

V gene TRBV11-2 combines with J gene TRBJ2-4; D is unresolved. The CDR3 loop spans 13 amino acids. The V and J ends lost 7 bases and 7 bases respectively, with 14 bases between them. Germline lookup yields CDR1 SGHAT and CDR2 FQNNGV. CDR3 sequence reads: CASTYSLTNIQYF. The CDR3 region has the DNA TGTGCCAGCACCTATTCGTTGACTAACATTCAGTACTTC.

J is TRBJ2-7 and V is TRBV11-3, with TRBD2 identical over 8 bases. Germline V CDR1 and CDR2: SGHNT, YENEEA. This CDR3 comprises 14 residues. With 7 bases clipped from V and 7 bases from J, the junction kept 12 bases outside the gene matches. The CDR3 region has the DNA TGTGCCAGCACACTAAGAGCGGGAGAGGGAGAGCAGTACTTC. Translated: CASTLRAGEGEQYF.

In this sample, this clone turned up once. The rearrangement joins TRBV27 to TRBJ1-2, with 8 bases matching TRBD1. The CDR3 totals 15 residues. CDR1 is MNHEY, CDR2 SMNVEV, per germline (reference sequence). V was pared by 5 bases and J by 0 bases, with 5 bases of the junction left unmatched. The CDR3 region has the DNA TGTGCCAGCAGTCCGTGGACAGGGACTAACTATGGCTACACCTTC. Protein sequence: CASSPWTGTNYGYTF.

The chain is built from TRBV12-3 or TRBV12-4 and TRBJ2-7; D is unclear. Trimming left V 4 bases short and J 2 bases short, with 3 bases between. The CDR3 totals 11 residues. CDR3 DNA: TGTGCCAGCAGTTCCGCCTACGAGCAGTACTTC. Its translation is CASSSAYEQYF.

This clone came up a few times. This chain links TRBV27 with TRBJ2-7, with D possibly TRBD2 on 6 matching bases. From germline, CDR1 is MNHEY and CDR2 SMNVEV (reference sequence). V lost 4 bases and J 5 bases, leaving 15 bases between the germline ends. The CDR3 extends over 14 amino acids. CDR3 nucleotides: TGTGCCAGCAGTTACACGGGAGAGATCAACGAGCAGTACTTC. Encoded protein: CASSYTGEINEQYF.

This clone was detected a few times. This rearrangement joins TRBV6-5 to TRBJ2-3; no definite D call. Looked up from germline, CDR1 is MNHEY and CDR2 is SVGAGI. Trimming cost V 7 bases and J 2 bases, with 13 bases left between them. CDR3 size: 14 residues. This CDR3 reads CASKGEKSTDTQYF. In nucleotides, the CDR3 is TGTGCCAGCAAAGGAGAGAAGTCCACAGATACGCAGTATTTT.

The J gene is TRBJ2-6, the V gene TRBV4-1; possibly TRBD2 for D (6 bases). This CDR3 has 17 amino acids. CDR1 MGHRA and CDR2 YSYEKL come from the germline V gene. Trimming took 0 bases from V and 0 from J, leaving 9 bases between them. The chain's CDR3 is CASSQETGSSGANVLTF. The CDR3 DNA is TGCGCCAGCAGCCAAGAGACCGGGAGCTCTGGGGCCAACGTCCTGACTTTC.

The V call is TRBV13, the J call TRBJ1-5; 9 bases are a match to TRBD1. The J segment lost 6 bases and the V segment lost 5 bases, leaving 5 bases of the junction unmatched. The CDR3 is made up of 14 amino acids. Germline loops: CDR1 PRHDT, CDR2 FYEKMQ (reference sequence). The CDR3 sequence is CASSKQGAGQPQHF. The CDR3 DNA is TGTGCCAGCAGCAAACAGGGGGCGGGTCAGCCCCAGCATTTT.

The chain links TRBV5-1 to TRBJ2-5; TRBD2 matches 9 bases. The CDR3 has 14 residues. The V gene's germline CDR1 is SGHRS and CDR2 YFSETQ. With V trimmed by 4 bases and J by 7 bases, 8 bases remained unmatched. In nucleotides, the CDR3 is TGCGCCAGCAGCCCTATAGCGGGAGAGGCGACCCAGTACTTC. This gives the protein CASSPIAGEATQYF.

The CDR3: CASSYVPSGRGYEQYF. The CDR3 bases are TGTGCCAGCAGTTACGTTCCTAGCGGGAGGGGCTACGAGCAGTACTTC. The chain recombines TRBV6-2 or TRBV6-3 with TRBJ2-7, with TRBD2 identical over 12 bases. The CDR3 has 16 residues. Germline lookup yields CDR1 MNHEY and CDR2 SVGEGT. With V trimmed by 2 bases and J by 3 bases, 5 bases remained unmatched.

This clone has more than one count but fewer than ten. The rearrangement uses TRBV6-5 and TRBJ1-1; the D is unclear. Trimming took 4 bases from V and 1 from J, leaving 10 bases between them. Germline V gene lookup returns CDR1 MNHEY and CDR2 SVGAGI. This CDR3 contains 14 residues. The CDR3 loop reads CASSSGQQNTEAFF. The DNA of the CDR3 is TGTGCCAGCAGTTCTGGGCAACAGAACACTGAAGCTTTCTTT.

This clone was seen more than once but under ten times. The chain carries TRBV24-1 and TRBJ2-1, with TRBD2 identical over 16 bases. V shed 4 bases, J shed 4 bases, and the junction held 6 bases outside the gene matches. CDR1 and CDR2 from the germline V gene are KGHDR and SFDVKD. CDR3 size: 18 residues. CDR3 in DNA: TGTGCCACCAGTGAACCGGGGACTAGCGGGAGGGTTTACAATGAGCAGTTCTTC. Translating gives CATSEPGTSGRVYNEQFF.

The V gene is TRBV7-9, the J gene TRBJ2-5, with 12 bases aligning to TRBD1. Germline V gene data show CDR1 as SEHNR and CDR2 as FQNEAQ (reference sequence). The J segment lost 7 bases and the V segment lost 2 bases, leaving 8 bases of the junction unmatched. This CDR3 comprises 16 residues. The CDR3: CASSLSGTGGAGTQYF. The CDR3 bases are TGTGCCAGCAGCTTAAGCGGGACAGGGGGCGCGGGGACCCAGTACTTC.

CDR3 region: CASSKEAAPNSYNEQFF. The CDR3 DNA is TGTGCCAGCAGCAAAGAGGCGGCGCCGAACTCCTACAATGAGCAGTTCTTC. The gene calls are TRBV21-1 and TRBJ2-1; TRBD2, as called in the table, went unchecked against the DNA. TRBV21-1 is labeled a pseudogene. The length of the CDR3 is 17 residues.